This T cell receptor beta chain was identified during a study of vaccination effects on CD4 cells after COVID-19. On this clone: Antigen specificity is unknown.

Following 10 days of culture, CD4+ T cells were isolated. The person had a PCR-confirmed SARS-CoV-2 infection during March to December 2020. J was trimmed by 0 bases and V by 1 base; bases with no gene match: 6. CDR3 length equals 16 residues. The germline V gene has CDR1 KGHSH and CDR2 LQKENI. Study-level results: Post-vaccine spike-reactive clones in convalescents were mainly new vaccine-induced clones.

Produced via immunoSEQ multiplex PCR; TCRdb's table is partial and in-frame only. The top ten hold roughly a quarter of the sample, which has 50,000 to 70,000 clones, about 69% seen once. The chain joins TRBV18 to TRBJ2-7, with 7 bases matching TRBD1. The clonotype was recovered from a human donor who had a prior SARS-CoV-2 infection. Material: CD4+ T cells from PBMCs cultured without peptide, obtained before COVID-19 vaccination. CDR3 region: CASSPQGQASSYEQYF. CDR3 in DNA: TGTGCCAGCTCACCACAAGGACAGGCCAGCTCCTACGAGCAGTACTTC.